The 25 T cell receptor beta chains listed next were all sequenced from one sample in a study of blood T cells in healthy people across ages. Through a sample-barcoded 5' primer and a J-beta primer mix, a second PCR was run for roughly 7 to 12 cycles. TCRdb re-called the 5' RACE reads with MiXCR, one entry per CDR3 protein. The profile shows around 1,500,000 distinct CDR3 sequences, approximately 38% of them singletons. Sequencing input: blood. These receptor sequences come from a woman between 18 and 30 years old in good health.

This clonotype was seen a single time. This chain links TRBV3-1 with TRBJ2-5; D is uncertain. Germline lookup yields CDR1 LGHDT and CDR2 YNNKEL (reference sequence). The CDR3 is made up of 13 amino acids. Trimming took off 5 bases at V and 5 bases at J, with 12 bases between the two ends. The CDR3 nucleotides read TGTGCCAGCAGCGGCGTCGTTGGGGAGACCCAGTACTTC. This gives the protein CASSGVVGETQYF.

This chain links TRBV28 with TRBJ2-3; D remains unclear. Trimming took 5 bases from V and 6 from J, leaving 12 bases between them. The CDR3 length is 13 residues. In germline, CDR1 is MDHEN, CDR2 SYDVKM. This chain's CDR3 is CASSPSPPDTQYF. The CDR3 nucleotides are TGTGCCAGCAGTCCTTCTCCGCCGGATACGCAGTATTTT.

This clonotype was seen only a few times. The rearrangement uses TRBV12-3 or TRBV12-4 and TRBJ1-5, with D unresolved. V was clipped by 6 bases and J by 3 bases, with 6 bases between them. The CDR3 spans 12 residues. CDR3 sequence reads: CASRWVNQPQHF. CDR3 in DNA: TGTGCCAGCAGGTGGGTCAATCAGCCCCAGCATTTT.

As concerns this clonotype: At one end the junction does not follow the germline gene, possibly because of a read error. This sequence joins TRBV28 and TRBJ2-7; 7 nucleotides line up with TRBD1. The CDR3 extends over 19 amino acids. Germline V lookup: CDR1 MDHEN, CDR2 SYDVKM. The CDR3 region is CAGSFPQTGPPRISYEQYF. The DNA for the CDR3 is TGTGCCGGCAGTTTCCCCCAGACAGGGCCGCCTCGAATCTCCTACGAGCAGTACTTC.

The J gene is TRBJ1-2, the V gene TRBV16, with a weak D call TRBD1 (5 bases). The germline V gene has CDR1 KGHSY and CDR2 FQNENV. CDR3 length: 14 residues. Trimming shortened V by 0 bases and J by 5 bases, and 10 bases separated the two germline ends. CDR3 DNA sequence: TGTGCCAGCAGCCAATCAGACAGCGTATATGGCTACACCTTC. Its protein is CASSQSDSVYGYTF.

The rearrangement joins TRBV6-6 to TRBJ2-5; 8 bases line up with TRBD1. The CDR3 spans 14 residues. The J segment lost 4 bases and the V segment lost 4 bases, leaving 5 bases of the junction unmatched. The germline gives CDR1 MNHNY, CDR2 SVGAGI (reference sequence). This CDR3 reads CASSSQGAAETQYF. CDR3 nucleotides: TGTGCCAGCAGTTCCCAGGGGGCCGCAGAGACCCAGTACTTC.

This clonotype was recorded only once. V and J are TRBV4-1 and TRBJ2-2; 12 bases agree with TRBD2. V shed 4 bases and J 3 bases; nucleotides not matched to a gene: 3. Per germline, CDR1 MGHRA and CDR2 YSYEKL. The CDR3 is 16 residues long. CDR3 residues: CASSLTSGGYTGELFF. The DNA for the CDR3 is TGCGCCAGCAGCCTGACTAGCGGGGGATACACCGGGGAGCTGTTTTTT.

V and J are TRBV28 and TRBJ2-1; D is possibly TRBD1 or TRBD2 (5 bases each). The CDR3 loop spans 16 amino acids. V lost 6 bases, J lost 4 bases, and 19 bases lay in between. The germline gives CDR1 MDHEN, CDR2 SYDVKM. This CDR3 is CASSPSRGPEYNEQFF. DNA of the CDR3: TGTGCCAGCAGCCCAAGTAGGGGACCCGAATACAATGAGCAGTTCTTC.

This clonotype has only one observation. J is TRBJ2-3 and V is TRBV10-3; D is perhaps TRBD2 (6 bases). CDR1 is ENHRY and CDR2 is SYGVKD in the germline V gene. The V end lost 7 bases, the J end lost 4 bases, and 21 bases lay between the germline ends. This CDR3 has 16 amino acids. The CDR3 is CAIKRGTALGADTQYF. The CDR3 DNA follows: TGTGCCATCAAACGCGGGACTGCACTTGGGGCAGATACGCAGTATTTT.

This sequence joins TRBV4-2 and TRBJ2-7; TRBD2 might be the D (6 bases). With 0 bases removed from V and 0 bases from J, the gap between germline ends came to 15 bases. This CDR3 is built from 17 residues. Germline-derived CDR1 and CDR2 are LGHNA and YNFKEQ. This CDR3 reads CASSQEVVSGPSYEQYF. The CDR3, as DNA: TGTGCCAGCAGCCAAGAAGTGGTTAGCGGTCCCTCCTACGAGCAGTACTTC.

This clonotype was seen a few times. The chain employs TRBV10-3 and TRBJ2-1; D is possibly TRBD2 (5 bases). Germline V gives CDR1 ENHRY, CDR2 SYGVKD. The CDR3 contains 15 residues. The ends were cut back, 2 bases at V and 0 bases at J, with 8 bases in the middle. CDR3 DNA: TGTGCCATCAGTGAGGGAGGAGGCTCCTACAATGAGCAGTTCTTC. Protein product: CAISEGGGSYNEQFF.

In its sample, this clonotype was seen once. V and J are TRBV27 and TRBJ2-7; 8 nucleotides match TRBD1. The CDR3 sequence is 14 residues long. The junction had 6 bases not matched to a gene; V was cut back by 1 base and J by 7 bases. Germline values: CDR1 MNHEY, CDR2 SMNVEV (reference sequence). DNA of the CDR3: TGTGCCAGCAGTTTATGGCAGGGGGCGGATGAGCAGTACTTC. Amino acid sequence: CASSLWQGADEQYF.

J is TRBJ1-1 and V is TRBV11-3, with D possibly TRBD1 on 5 matching bases. The CDR3 is 15 amino acids. Trimming removed 0 bases at V and 1 base at J, with 9 bases between. Germline V gives CDR1 SGHNT, CDR2 YENEEA. For the CDR3, the DNA is TGTGCCAGCAGCTTAGATGCGGACAAGAACACTGAAGCTTTCTTT. Its protein product is CASSLDADKNTEAFF.

The chain recombines TRBV7-2 with TRBJ2-5, with D tentatively TRBD2 (6 bases). Germline CDR1 reads SGHTA; CDR2 reads FQGNSA. The CDR3 is 16 amino acids. The V and J ends lost 0 bases and 1 base respectively, with 12 bases between them. CDR3 amino acids: CASSLARGLLQETQYF. The CDR3 nucleotides read TGTGCCAGCAGCTTAGCGCGGGGACTTCTCCAAGAGACCCAGTACTTC. Drawing the rest from reference TRBV7-2 and TRBJ2-5, the complete variable domain is GAGVSQSPSNKVTEKGKDVELRCDPISGHTALYWYRQSLGQGLEFLIYFQGNSAPDKSGLPSDRFSAERTGGSVSTLTIQRTQQEDSAVYLCASSLARGLLQETQYFGPGTRLLVL.

The gene calls are TRBV10-2 and TRBJ2-1; D possibly corresponds to TRBD2 (5 bases). The V gene's germline CDR1 is WSHSY and CDR2 SAAADI. The CDR3 covers 14 residues. The V end lost 3 bases, the J end lost 3 bases, and 9 bases lay between the germline ends. In nucleotides, the CDR3 is TGCGCCAGCAGTGACGGGATACGCTACAATGAGCAGTTCTTC. It specifies CASSDGIRYNEQFF.

This chain links TRBV4-1 with TRBJ2-5; no firm D call. This CDR3 contains 16 residues. Germline V CDR1 and CDR2: MGHRA, YSYEKL. V dropped 1 base and J dropped 0 bases, with 12 bases sitting between them. CDR3 nucleotides: TGCGCCAGCAGCCAAGCGGCGCCACCCTACCAAGAGACCCAGTACTTC. Its translation is CASSQAAPPYQETQYF.

V gene TRBV9 combines with J gene TRBJ2-1, with unresolved D. Trimming shortened V by 4 bases and J by 3 bases, and 11 bases separated the two germline ends. CDR3 size: 14 residues. CDR1 is SGDLS, CDR2 YYNGEE, per germline. The CDR3 DNA reads as TGTGCCAGCAGCCCAGAGCAGGTCTACAATGAGCAGTTCTTC. As protein: CASSPEQVYNEQFF. The full variable domain, its missing parts supplied by reference TRBV9 and TRBJ2-1, is DSGVTQTPKHLITATGQRVTLRCSPRSGDLSVYWYQQSLDQGLQFLIQYYNGEERAKGNILERFSAQQFPDLHSELNLSSLELGDSALYFCASSPEQVYNEQFFGPGTRLTVL.

About this clonotype: An end of the junction does not agree with germline; a read error may underlie this. V gene TRBV29-1 combines with J gene TRBJ2-1; no reliable D call. Per the germline V gene, CDR1 is SQVTM and CDR2 is ANQGSEA. CDR3 length equals 14 residues. CDR3 sequence: CIEVGLSSYNEQLF. The CDR3 DNA follows: TGCATCGAAGTAGGGCTAAGCTCCTACAATGAGCAGCTCTTC.

Only one count was recorded for this clonotype. The CDR3 here is CACTLTRLAGFNEQFF. The CDR3 DNA sequence: TGTGCCTGCACCCTCACGAGGCTAGCGGGATTCAATGAGCAGTTCTTC. The chain is built from TRBV6-1 and TRBJ2-1, with 9 bases identical to TRBD2. With V trimmed by 11 bases and J by 6 bases, 17 bases remained unmatched. This CDR3 has 16 residues. Germline V gene data show CDR1 as MNHNS and CDR2 as SASEGT.

The chain employs TRBV12-3 or TRBV12-4 and TRBJ2-1; D unclear. The CDR3 sequence is 14 residues long. Trimming left V 6 bases short and J 5 bases short, with 14 bases between. The CDR3 reads CASSLTYFNNEQFF. As DNA, the CDR3 is TGTGCCAGCAGCCTCACTTACTTTAACAATGAGCAGTTCTTC.

This rearrangement joins TRBV12-3 or TRBV12-4 to TRBJ2-3; tentatively, D is TRBD1 or TRBD2 (5 bases each). CDR3 size: 15 residues. The V gene lost 5 bases and the J gene lost 2 bases, with 14 bases spanning the gap. Here the CDR3 DNA reads TGTGCCAGCAGTCCCTGGGACGGCGCCACAGATACGCAGTATTTT. Translating it yields CASSPWDGATDTQYF.

This clonotype has a handful of counts. The CDR3 DNA follows: TGCAGTGCTAGAGAGGGCAGGGTGGCCAAAAACATTCAGTACTTC. It specifies CSAREGRVAKNIQYF. The chain has TRBV20-1 and TRBJ2-4, with D perhaps matching TRBD1 (5 bases). With 0 bases removed from V and 1 base from J, the gap between germline ends came to 10 bases. This CDR3 has 15 amino acids. Germline lookup yields CDR1 DFQATT and CDR2 SNEGSKA (reference sequence).

This clonotype showed up just a few times. The chain carries TRBV20-1 and TRBJ2-1, with TRBD2 as a possible D gene (6 bases). CDR3 size: 14 residues. V lost 1 base to trimming and J lost 2 bases, with 9 bases between them. Germline CDR1 reads DFQATT; CDR2 reads SNEGSKA (reference sequence). The CDR3 DNA follows: TGCAGTGCTAGAGTGGGAGGAACCTACAATGAGCAGTTCTTC. Protein: CSARVGGTYNEQFF.

Here the CDR3 DNA reads TGTGCCACCAGCTGGGGCAGCGGGGAGAACAATGAGCAGTTCTTC. Translated: CATSWGSGENNEQFF. The rearrangement uses TRBV24-1 and TRBJ2-1; TRBD2 agrees at 7 bases. The V and J ends lost 7 bases and 5 bases, in that order; junction bases with no gene match: 10. The CDR3 totals 15 residues. The V gene's germline CDR1 is KGHDR and CDR2 SFDVKD.

This chain connects TRBV2 to TRBJ1-4, with a possible D match to TRBD1 (5 bases). The CDR3 loop spans 14 amino acids. Per the germline V gene, CDR1 is SNHLY and CDR2 is FYNNEI. V lost 8 bases and J 0 bases, leaving 10 bases between the germline ends. Here the CDR3 DNA reads TGTGCCAGCTACCAGGGCGCAACTAATGAAAAACTGTTTTTT. It yields the protein CASYQGATNEKLFF.